These 28 T cell receptor beta chains came from one sample sequenced in a study of patients and donors after allogeneic stem cell transplantation. TCRdb recomputed calls from the RT-PCR reads with MiXCR, one row per CDR3 protein. The sample shows over 65,000 distinct CDR3 sequences, around 27% of them seen only once. Sequenced input: blood, either unsorted or a sorted T cell fraction (not recorded which). The receptors come from a human donor who was either an allogeneic HSCT recipient or a stem cell or donor lymphocyte infusion donor (not recorded which). It is not recorded whose cells these are; they may come from a transplant donor.

The rearrangement joins TRBV10-3 to TRBJ2-7; D not resolved. Germline V gives CDR1 ENHRY, CDR2 SYGVKD. V dropped 11 bases and J dropped 6 bases, with 20 bases sitting between them. The CDR3 has 13 amino acids. CDR3 amino acids: CASWPDMPIEQYF. CDR3 DNA: TGTGCCTCATGGCCAGACATGCCCATCGAGCAGTACTTC.

This clonotype came up many times. V and J are TRBV10-3 and TRBJ2-7; no definite D call. Germline V gene sequence: CDR1 ENHRY, CDR2 SYGVKD. Deletions cut 5 bases from V and 3 bases from J, with 20 bases between. The CDR3 sequence is 16 residues long. The CDR3 DNA is TGTGCCATCAGTTATAATCCAGTATCGACCCACTACGAGCAGTACTTC. This gives the protein CAISYNPVSTHYEQYF.

The chain joins TRBV28 to TRBJ2-7; TRBD1 matches 8 bases. CDR3 length equals 13 residues. The V gene end was trimmed by 5 bases and the J gene end by 7 bases; junction bases not matched to a gene: 7. The germline gives CDR1 MDHEN, CDR2 SYDVKM. The CDR3: CASSPRGPGEQYF. CDR3 sequence (DNA): TGTGCCAGCAGTCCCAGGGGGCCCGGGGAGCAGTACTTC.

V gene TRBV2 combines with J gene TRBJ1-1, with unresolved D. Between the trimmed V and J ends, which lost 5 bases and 8 bases, there was a span of 12 bases. Germline CDR1 and CDR2: SNHLY and FYNNEI. The CDR3 consists of 12 residues. CDR3 region: CASSRTVYEAFF. Written as DNA, the CDR3 is TGTGCCAGCAGTCGGACTGTTTACGAAGCTTTCTTT.

There are a few counts of this clonotype. The J gene is TRBJ1-6, the V gene TRBV19, with D unresolved. V lost 7 bases and J 7 bases, leaving 14 bases between the germline ends. The CDR3 has 14 amino acids. Germline values: CDR1 LNHDA, CDR2 SQIVND (reference sequence). The DNA of the CDR3 is TGTGCCAGTACGCGAGGAGGGATGAATTCACCCCTCCACTTT. Its protein product is CASTRGGMNSPLHF.

The chain uses TRBV10-3 and TRBJ2-1; 7 bases agree with TRBD2. Trimming removed 3 bases from V and 3 bases from J; junction bases left unmatched: 5. CDR3 length equals 15 residues. Germline-derived CDR1 and CDR2 are ENHRY and SYGVKD. The CDR3 reads CAISEAGKNYNEQFF. The CDR3, as DNA: TGTGCCATCAGTGAAGCGGGGAAGAACTACAATGAGCAGTTCTTC.

The table lists this clonotype with a few counts. V usage is TRBV13 and J usage is TRBJ2-1; 8 bases match TRBD2. This CDR3 has 17 residues. Germline CDR1 and CDR2: PRHDT and FYEKMQ (reference sequence). Germline trimming cut 2 bases from V and 0 bases from J; bases unmatched to any gene: 6. CDR3 nucleotides: TGTGCCAGCAGCTTAATCGGCGGGAGGAGCTCCTACAATGAGCAGTTCTTC. Translation gives CASSLIGGRSSYNEQFF.

The genes are TRBV5-1 and TRBJ1-2; D is undetermined. The CDR3 contains 11 residues. The germline CDR1 and CDR2 sequences are SGHRS and YFSETQ. Trimming stripped 3 bases from V and 5 bases from J, with 5 bases between. The CDR3 DNA sequence: TGCGCCAGCAGCTACGGGTATGGCTACACCTTC. It yields the protein CASSYGYGYTF. Full variable domain (missing parts from reference TRBV5-1 and TRBJ1-2): KAGVTQTPRYLIKTRGQQVTLSCSPISGHRSVSWYQQTPGQGLQFLFEYFSETQRNKGNFPGRFSGRQFSNSRSEMNVSTLELGDSALYLCASSYGYGYTFGSGTRLTVV.

In this sample, this clonotype turned up a few times. The chain uses TRBV5-1 and TRBJ2-7; 7 nucleotides align to TRBD1. The junction had 5 bases not matched to a gene; V was cut back by 4 bases and J by 7 bases. Germline CDR1 is SGHRS and CDR2 is YFSETQ. The CDR3 length is 12 residues. CDR3 sequence (DNA): TGCGCCAGCAGCCACGGGACAGCTGAGCAGTACTTC. Amino acid sequence: CASSHGTAEQYF.

The table lists this clonotype with a few counts. This chain joins TRBV9 and TRBJ1-1; 8 bases fit TRBD1. Looked up from germline, CDR1 is SGDLS and CDR2 is YYNGEE. CDR3 size: 14 residues. Trimming at V came to 1 base and at J to 8 bases, leaving 7 bases not matched to a gene. CDR3 amino acids: CASSVLDRDEEAFF. In DNA, the CDR3 is TGTGCCAGCAGCGTACTGGACAGGGACGAGGAAGCTTTCTTT.

CDR3 sequence: CAIRHPNTEAFF. In DNA form, the CDR3 reads TGTGCCATCAGACACCCGAACACTGAAGCTTTCTTT. The rearrangement joins TRBV10-3 to TRBJ1-1; D is ambiguous. CDR3 length equals 12 residues. The V end lost 6 bases, the J end lost 1 base, and 6 bases lay between the germline ends. Germline CDR1 reads ENHRY; CDR2 reads SYGVKD.

V usage is TRBV29-1 and J usage is TRBJ2-3; 7 bases line up with TRBD1. The CDR3 spans 14 residues. The germline V gene encodes CDR1 SQVTM and CDR2 ANQGSEA. V gave up 4 bases and J gave up 3 bases; unmatched junction bases: 7. CDR3 sequence: CSVAGSGGTDTQYF. Here the CDR3 DNA reads TGCAGCGTTGCGGGGTCAGGGGGTACAGATACGCAGTATTTT.

The chain uses TRBV25-1 and TRBJ1-2; no clear D gene. The CDR3 contains 13 residues. Germline V CDR1 and CDR2: MGHDK, SYGVNS. V dropped 9 bases and J dropped 4 bases, with 15 bases sitting between them. DNA for the CDR3: TGTGCCAGTTGCCCCCTGGGTGGCTATGGCTACACCTTC. This gives the protein CASCPLGGYGYTF.

This chain joins TRBV5-1 and TRBJ2-6, with D tentatively TRBD2 (6 bases). The germline gives CDR1 SGHRS, CDR2 YFSETQ. V was pared by 0 bases and J by 3 bases, with 16 bases between. The CDR3 sequence is 18 residues long. CDR3 DNA: TGCGCCAGCAGCTTGGCACTAGCTCCTTCCTTTGGGGCCAACGTCCTGACTTTC. Translating it yields CASSLALAPSFGANVLTF.

This sequence joins TRBV6-5 and TRBJ1-1; no reliable D call. There are 13 residues in the CDR3. The germline V gene encodes CDR1 MNHEY and CDR2 SVGAGI. Trimming took off 6 bases at V and 5 bases at J, with 13 bases between the two ends. CDR3 residues: CASRPRGRTEAFF. The CDR3, as DNA: TGTGCCAGCAGACCCAGAGGAAGGACTGAAGCTTTCTTT.

This chain links TRBV11-2 with TRBJ1-1, with TRBD1 as a possible D gene (5 bases). This CDR3 region has 17 residues. CDR1 is SGHAT, CDR2 FQNNGV, per germline. The ends were cut back, 4 bases at V and 0 bases at J, with 18 bases in the middle. The CDR3 nucleotides read TGTGCCAGCAGCTACTGGGGGGTAGGGTACTTGAACACTGAAGCTTTCTTT. It specifies CASSYWGVGYLNTEAFF.

The CDR3 here is CASSPPASGSNEQFF. CDR3 DNA sequence: TGCGCCAGCAGCCCCCCTGCTAGCGGGAGCAATGAGCAGTTCTTC. This sequence joins TRBV5-1 and TRBJ2-1, with 10 bases identical to TRBD2. The ends lost 4 bases at V and 6 bases at J; junction bases unmatched: 7. The CDR3 covers 15 residues. In germline, CDR1 is SGHRS, CDR2 YFSETQ.

This clonotype was recorded a few times. The chain uses TRBV15 and TRBJ2-7; 11 bases fit TRBD1. Germline loops: CDR1 LNHNV, CDR2 YYDKDF (reference sequence). V was pared by 3 bases and J by 4 bases, with 2 bases of the junction left unmatched. The length of the CDR3 is 14 residues. The CDR3 DNA reads as TGTGCCACCAGCAGGGACAGGGGGCCTTACGAGCAGTACTTC. Protein product: CATSRDRGPYEQYF.

Many counts were recorded for this clonotype. The V and J genes are TRBV10-3 and TRBJ1-2; D unclear. V was clipped by 5 bases and J by 3 bases, with 7 bases between them. The germline V gene encodes CDR1 ENHRY and CDR2 SYGVKD. The CDR3 extends over 12 amino acids. The CDR3 DNA reads TGTGCCATCAGTACTTTCGACTATGGCTACACCTTC. Translated: CAISTFDYGYTF.

The chain has TRBV28 and TRBJ1-6; 7 bases fit TRBD1. Trimming cost V 6 bases and J 0 bases; bases outside gene matches: 8. The CDR3 totals 17 residues. The germline V gene has CDR1 MDHEN and CDR2 SYDVKM. In DNA form, the CDR3 reads TGTGCCAGCAGAATTCCGGGACAGAGCTCCTATAATTCACCCCTCCACTTT. It codes for CASRIPGQSSYNSPLHF.

DNA for the CDR3: TGTGCCGCCGGACAGGCGACTATCTATGGCTACACCTTC. It encodes CAAGQATIYGYTF. This chain connects TRBV10-3 to TRBJ1-2, with 7 bases fitting TRBD1. From germline, CDR1 is ENHRY and CDR2 SYGVKD. V was clipped by 11 bases and J by 4 bases; unmatched bases: 10. The CDR3 contains 13 residues.

The gene calls are TRBV29-1 and TRBJ2-1, with 11 bases that match TRBD2. From germline, CDR1 is SQVTM and CDR2 ANQGSEA. The trim removed 7 bases at V and 6 bases at J, leaving 8 bases unmatched. This CDR3 spans 14 amino acids. The CDR3 coding sequence is TGCAGCGCAATACTAGCGGGGGTTATCAATGAGCAGTTCTTC. It specifies CSAILAGVINEQFF.

V gene TRBV6-1 combines with J gene TRBJ1-2; D remains ambiguous. Trimming took 0 bases from V and 6 from J, leaving 17 bases between them. CDR3 length: 16 residues. Germline assignment: CDR1 MNHNS and CDR2 SASEGT. CDR3 nucleotides: TGTGCCAGCAGTGAAGCCTCTCGGGAGGGCTTGGATGGCTACACCTTC. Its translation is CASSEASREGLDGYTF.

This clonotype was counted ten times or more. The V call is TRBV4-3, the J call TRBJ1-1; 9 bases agree with TRBD1. This CDR3 comprises 15 residues. The ends lost 2 bases at V and 1 base at J; junction bases unmatched: 2. Germline CDR1 LGHNA, CDR2 YSLEER. CDR3 sequence: CASSQQTGGNTEAFF. The CDR3 region has the DNA TGCGCCAGCAGCCAACAGACAGGGGGGAACACTGAAGCTTTCTTT.

The chain combines TRBV7-9 with TRBJ1-2; D gene unclear. The V and J ends lost 1 base and 1 base respectively, with 7 bases between them. CDR1 and CDR2 from the germline V gene are SEHNR and FQNEAQ (reference sequence). The CDR3 is 14 residues long. CDR3 protein: CASSLGLVNYGYTF. The CDR3 DNA follows: TGTGCCAGCAGCTTAGGCCTGGTTAACTATGGCTACACCTTC.

This sequence joins TRBV2 and TRBJ2-1; 8 nucleotides agree with TRBD1. CDR1 is SNHLY, CDR2 FYNNEI, per germline. With 7 bases clipped from V and 0 bases from J, the junction kept 11 bases outside the gene matches. This CDR3 spans 17 amino acids. Here the CDR3 reads CASTTQRGTGSYNEQFF. CDR3 in DNA: TGTGCCAGCACCACCCAGAGGGGGACAGGCTCCTACAATGAGCAGTTCTTC.

The genes are TRBV7-3 and TRBJ2-5; D remains unclear. CDR1 is SGHTA and CDR2 is FQGTGA in the germline V gene. There are 15 residues in the CDR3. Trimming stripped 2 bases from V and 2 bases from J, with 12 bases between. The CDR3 region has the DNA TGTGCCAGCAGCTTATCTCGGGCAGATCAAGAGACCCAGTACTTC. It translates to CASSLSRADQETQYF. Full variable domain (missing parts from reference TRBV7-3 and TRBJ2-5): GAGVSQTPSNKVTEKGKYVELRCDPISGHTALYWYRQSLGQGPEFLIYFQGTGAADDSGLPNDRFFAVRPEGSVSTLKIQRTERGDSAVYLCASSLSRADQETQYFGPGTRLLVL.

J is TRBJ2-2 and V is TRBV21-1; the D call in the table, TRBD1, was not verified against the DNA. TRBV21-1 is a documented pseudogene. The CDR3 sequence is 15 residues long. This chain's CDR3 is CASSAAGGGSGELFF. CDR3 nucleotides: TGTGCCAGCAGCGCGGCCGGGGGTGGCTCCGGGGAGCTGTTTTTT.